This T cell receptor (beta chain) was observed in a study of blood T cell repertoires in COVID-19. Study-level background: COVID-19 samples from acute and convalescent phases originated in the United States, Italy and Spain. T cells, B-cell-depleted T cells, or PBMCs supplied cDNA or gDNA.

CDR3 length: 15 residues. The trim removed 1 base at V and 7 bases at J, leaving 9 bases unmatched. Germline loops: CDR1 LNHNV, CDR2 YYDKDF (reference sequence). Under the authors' procedure: From reference gene primer amplification, estimates of nucleated cell counts were derived. Method: immunoSEQ multiplex PCR; TCRdb's copy keeps in-frame clones and lacks some. That table gives V, J and clone size, and the DNA gave D and trimming. The repertoire has about 400,000 clones, around 89% of them found once; the top ten carry more than 4%. The receptor comes from a woman between 25 and 40 years old with acute or convalescent COVID-19. The J gene is TRBJ2-7, the V gene TRBV15; 8 bases fit TRBD1. The sequenced sample consisted of peripheral blood. In DNA, the CDR3 is TGTGCCACCAGCAGAGGGCAGGGGGCCCCCTGGGAGCAGTACTTC. Protein sequence: CATSRGQGAPWEQYF.